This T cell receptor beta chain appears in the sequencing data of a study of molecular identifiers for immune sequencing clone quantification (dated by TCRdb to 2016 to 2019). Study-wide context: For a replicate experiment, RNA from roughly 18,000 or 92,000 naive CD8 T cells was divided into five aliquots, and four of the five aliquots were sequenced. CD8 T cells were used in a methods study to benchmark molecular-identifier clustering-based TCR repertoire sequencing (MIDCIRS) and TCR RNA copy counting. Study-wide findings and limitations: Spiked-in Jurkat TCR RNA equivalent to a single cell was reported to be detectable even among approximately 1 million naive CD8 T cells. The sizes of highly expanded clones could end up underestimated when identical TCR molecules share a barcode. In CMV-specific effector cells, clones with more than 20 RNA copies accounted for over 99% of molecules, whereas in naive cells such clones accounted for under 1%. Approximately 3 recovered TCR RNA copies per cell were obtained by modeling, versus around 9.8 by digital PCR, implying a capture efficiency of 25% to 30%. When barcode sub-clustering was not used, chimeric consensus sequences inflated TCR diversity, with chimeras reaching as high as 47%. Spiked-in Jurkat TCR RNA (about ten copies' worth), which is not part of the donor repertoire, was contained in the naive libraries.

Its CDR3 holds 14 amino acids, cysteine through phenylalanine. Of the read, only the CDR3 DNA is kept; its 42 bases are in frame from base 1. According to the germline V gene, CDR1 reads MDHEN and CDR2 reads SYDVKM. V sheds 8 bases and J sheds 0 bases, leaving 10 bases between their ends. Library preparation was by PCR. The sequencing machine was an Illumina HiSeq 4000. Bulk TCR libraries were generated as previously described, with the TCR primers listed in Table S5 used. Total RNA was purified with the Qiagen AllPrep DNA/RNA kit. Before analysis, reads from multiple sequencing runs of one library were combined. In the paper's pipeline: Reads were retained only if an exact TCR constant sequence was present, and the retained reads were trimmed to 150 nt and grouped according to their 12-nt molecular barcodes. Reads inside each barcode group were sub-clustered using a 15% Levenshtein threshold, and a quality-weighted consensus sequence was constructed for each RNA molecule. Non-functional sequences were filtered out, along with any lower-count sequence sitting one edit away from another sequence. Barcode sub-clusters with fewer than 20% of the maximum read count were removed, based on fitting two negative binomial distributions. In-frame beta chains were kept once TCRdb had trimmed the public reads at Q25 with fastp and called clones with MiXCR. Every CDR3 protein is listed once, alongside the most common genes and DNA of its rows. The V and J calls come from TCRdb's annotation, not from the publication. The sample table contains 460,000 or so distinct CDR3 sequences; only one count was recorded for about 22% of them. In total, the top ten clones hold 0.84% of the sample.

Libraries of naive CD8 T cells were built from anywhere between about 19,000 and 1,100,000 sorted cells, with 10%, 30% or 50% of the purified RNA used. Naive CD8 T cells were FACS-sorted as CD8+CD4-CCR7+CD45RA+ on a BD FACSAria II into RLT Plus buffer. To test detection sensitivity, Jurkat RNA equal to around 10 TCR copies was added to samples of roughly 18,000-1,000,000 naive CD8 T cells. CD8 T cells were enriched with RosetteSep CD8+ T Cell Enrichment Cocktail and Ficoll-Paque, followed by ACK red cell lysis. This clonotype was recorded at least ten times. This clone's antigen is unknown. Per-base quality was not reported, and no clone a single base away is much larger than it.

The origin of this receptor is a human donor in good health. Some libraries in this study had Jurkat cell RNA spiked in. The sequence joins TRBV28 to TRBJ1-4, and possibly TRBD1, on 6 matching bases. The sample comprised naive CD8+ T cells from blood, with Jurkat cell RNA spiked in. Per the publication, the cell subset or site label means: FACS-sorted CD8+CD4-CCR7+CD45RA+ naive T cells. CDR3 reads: CASSDSATNEKLFF. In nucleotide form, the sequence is TGTGCCAGCTCGGACAGTGCAACTAATGAAAAACTGTTTTTT.